The 29 T cell receptor beta chains below all came from one sample that was sequenced in a study of blood T cell repertoires in COVID-19. Generated by immunoSEQ multiplex PCR, the TCRdb table keeps only in-frame clones and is missing some. Here the sample spans 130,000 to 150,000 clones, under 85% being singletons. What was sequenced was peripheral blood. The receptor set was obtained from an elderly woman in a cohort sampled during active or convalescent COVID-19.

This clone was detected a few times. The chain has TRBV7-2 and TRBJ2-1; 10 bases line up with TRBD1. V was clipped by 1 base and J by 5 bases; unmatched bases: 5. The CDR3 covers 16 residues. CDR1 and CDR2 from the germline V gene are SGHTA and FQGNSA. The CDR3 region has the DNA TGTGCCAGCAGCTTAGTCTCGGGACAGGGGCACAATGAGCAGTTCTTC. This codes for CASSLVSGQGHNEQFF.

The V call is TRBV5-1, the J call TRBJ1-2; 7 nucleotides align to TRBD1. V lost 5 bases and J lost 8; bases outside the gene matches: 15. CDR3 length: 15 amino acids. CDR1 and CDR2 (germline): SGHRS, YFSETQ. The CDR3 reads CASSPTGTEWWGYTF. The CDR3 DNA reads TGCGCCAGCAGTCCTACCGGGACAGAGTGGTGGGGCTACACCTTC.

This clone has a single count. The genes are TRBV5-1 and TRBJ2-5, with D perhaps TRBD1 (5 bases). This CDR3 region has 13 residues. Per germline, CDR1 SGHRS and CDR2 YFSETQ. V lost 5 bases, J lost 5 bases, and 13 bases lay in between. The CDR3 here is CASRIGVEETQYF. CDR3 DNA sequence: TGCGCCAGCAGGATAGGGGTTGAGGAGACCCAGTACTTC.

The V gene is TRBV10-1, the J gene TRBJ1-2; 8 bases fit TRBD1. This CDR3 comprises 19 residues. Trimming removed 4 bases from V and 1 base from J; junction bases left unmatched: 17. The germline CDR1 and CDR2 sequences are WNHNN and SYGVQD (reference sequence). The CDR3 DNA follows: TGCGCCAGCAGTGTTAAGACCGGGACAGGCGATACGGATAACTATGGCTACACCTTC. This sequence encodes CASSVKTGTGDTDNYGYTF.

This chain links TRBV4-1 with TRBJ2-1, with TRBD1 matching 9 bases. V lost 4 bases to trimming and J lost 6 bases; unmatched junction nucleotides: 7. This CDR3 is 15 amino acids long. CDR1 and CDR2 from the germline V gene are MGHRA and YSYEKL. CDR3 sequence: CASSPVPGQGNEQFF. DNA for the CDR3: TGCGCCAGCAGCCCCGTCCCGGGACAGGGCAATGAGCAGTTCTTC.

This chain uses TRBV18 with TRBJ2-6; unclear D gene. Germline V gives CDR1 KGHSH, CDR2 LQKENI. Between the trimmed V and J ends, which lost 5 bases and 0 bases, there was a span of 14 bases. This CDR3 has 17 amino acids. The DNA of the CDR3 is TGTGCCAGCTCAATAGAGGTACCCAGCTCTGGGGCCAACGTCCTGACTTTC. Translating it yields CASSIEVPSSGANVLTF.

This clone was seen a handful of times. The V gene is TRBV5-1, the J gene TRBJ2-5; TRBD1 agrees at 10 bases. This CDR3 contains 13 residues. Germline V gene lookup returns CDR1 SGHRS and CDR2 YFSETQ. V lost 6 bases to trimming and J lost 9 bases; unmatched junction nucleotides: 8. CDR3 coding DNA: TGCGCCAGCACGAAGTCGGGACAGGGGTCCCAGTACTTC. Amino acid sequence: CASTKSGQGSQYF.

The chain employs TRBV6-2 or TRBV6-3 and TRBJ2-2; maybe TRBD2 (6 bases). Germline CDR1 is MNHEY and CDR2 is SVGEGT. V lost 5 bases and J lost 3, with 10 bases in between. This CDR3 has 14 residues. DNA of the CDR3: TGTGCCAGCAGTAATTGGGGGGACACCGGGGAGCTGTTTTTT. Residues: CASSNWGDTGELFF.

The chain has TRBV3-1 (or the pseudogene TRBV3-2) and TRBJ2-2; D is undetermined. Trimming left V 0 bases short and J 0 bases short, with 11 bases between. From germline, CDR1 is LGHDT and CDR2 YNNKEL (reference sequence). The CDR3 sequence is 17 residues long. CDR3 nucleotides: TGTGCCAGCAGCCAAGACTTGTCGTTCGCGAACACCGGGGAGCTGTTTTTT. This encodes CASSQDLSFANTGELFF.

The J gene is TRBJ1-4, the V gene TRBV2, with D perhaps TRBD1 (5 bases). Germline CDR1 and CDR2: SNHLY and FYNNEI. V gave up 5 bases and J gave up 8 bases, with 18 bases separating them. The CDR3 length is 15 residues. The CDR3 reads CASSSSRAVGEKLFF. CDR3 coding DNA: TGTGCCAGCAGTTCGAGCAGGGCTGTTGGAGAAAAACTGTTTTTT. Full variable domain (missing parts from reference TRBV2 and TRBJ1-4): EPEVTQTPSHQVTQMGQEVILRCVPISNHLYFYWYRQILGQKVEFLVSFYNNEISEKSEIFDDQFSVERPDGSNFTLKIRSTKLEDSAMYFCASSSSRAVGEKLFFGSGTQLSVL.

The CDR3 loop is CASMTGWDEKLFF. DNA for the CDR3: TGTGCCAGCATGACAGGGTGGGATGAAAAACTGTTTTTT. This chain uses TRBV2 with TRBJ1-4; 7 nucleotides line up with TRBD1. The CDR3 extends over 13 amino acids. Germline values: CDR1 SNHLY, CDR2 FYNNEI. The junction had 5 bases not matched to a gene; V was cut back by 7 bases and J by 6 bases. Based on the CDR3 plus reference TRBV2 and TRBJ1-4, the full variable domain is EPEVTQTPSHQVTQMGQEVILRCVPISNHLYFYWYRQILGQKVEFLVSFYNNEISEKSEIFDDQFSVERPDGSNFTLKIRSTKLEDSAMYFCASMTGWDEKLFFGSGTQLSVL.

The CDR3 here is CATSRDPPGYNLNEQFF. The CDR3 DNA is TGTGCCACCAGCAGAGATCCTCCGGGATACAATTTAAATGAGCAGTTCTTC. The chain has TRBV15 and TRBJ2-1; weak D call: TRBD2 (5 bases). Trimming stripped 0 bases from V and 7 bases from J, with 19 bases between. The CDR3 consists of 17 residues. The V gene's germline CDR1 is LNHNV and CDR2 YYDKDF (reference sequence).

The gene calls are TRBV6-2 or TRBV6-3 and TRBJ2-6; the D gene is possibly TRBD2 (6 bases). The V end lost 3 bases, the J end lost 0 bases, and 24 bases lay between the germline ends. The CDR3 length is 21 residues. CDR1 is MNHEY, CDR2 SVGEGT, per germline. CDR3 nucleotide sequence: TGTGCCAGCAGTTATCAACTCGGGGGTAGCGGACATCCCTCTGGGGCCAACGTCCTGACTTTC. Its protein is CASSYQLGGSGHPSGANVLTF.

The gene calls are TRBV18 and TRBJ2-7; TRBD1 is a possible D gene (5 bases). Trimming pared 3 bases from V and 0 bases from J, leaving 12 bases between. Germline lookup yields CDR1 KGHSH and CDR2 LQKENI. The CDR3 covers 15 residues. The CDR3 here is CASSPRKTASYEQYF. CDR3 DNA sequence: TGTGCCAGCTCACCTAGGAAGACAGCCTCCTACGAGCAGTACTTC.

This chain joins TRBV3-1 (or the pseudogene TRBV3-2) and TRBJ1-2; possibly TRBD1 for D (6 bases). Germline values: CDR1 LGHDT, CDR2 YNNKEL (reference sequence). This CDR3 has 14 amino acids. The V gene lost 2 bases and the J gene lost 8 bases, with 15 bases spanning the gap. CDR3 sequence: CASSQLGGSGGYTF. For the CDR3, the DNA is TGTGCCAGCAGCCAATTAGGGGGTTCCGGGGGCTACACCTTC.

The chain uses TRBV5-1 and TRBJ1-4, with 10 positions matching TRBD1. V was clipped by 0 bases and J by 7 bases; unmatched bases: 9. The CDR3 is made up of 17 amino acids. Germline loops: CDR1 SGHRS, CDR2 YFSETQ. CDR3 protein: CASSLGSTGGVSEKLFF. The CDR3 DNA sequence: TGCGCCAGCAGCTTGGGCTCGACAGGGGGCGTAAGTGAAAAACTGTTTTTT. Using reference TRBV5-1 and TRBJ1-4 for the parts outside the CDR3, the full variable domain is KAGVTQTPRYLIKTRGQQVTLSCSPISGHRSVSWYQQTPGQGLQFLFEYFSETQRNKGNFPGRFSGRQFSNSRSEMNVSTLELGDSALYLCASSLGSTGGVSEKLFFGSGTQLSVL.

The CDR3 sequence is CASSIQGAGHTIYF. As DNA, the CDR3 is TGTGCCAGCAGCATACAGGGGGCCGGTCACACCATATATTTT. The rearrangement joins TRBV9 to TRBJ1-3, with TRBD1 matching 9 bases. J was trimmed by 8 bases and V by 4 bases; bases with no gene match: 7. This CDR3 has 14 residues. The germline V gene encodes CDR1 SGDLS and CDR2 YYNGEE.

The V and J genes are TRBV5-4 and TRBJ1-2; 8 bases match TRBD1. CDR1 is SGHNT, CDR2 YYREEE, per germline (reference sequence). Trimming removed 4 bases from V and 6 bases from J; junction bases left unmatched: 8. CDR3 length: 14 residues. CDR3 protein: CASSPTGVRNGYTF. CDR3 sequence (DNA): TGTGCCAGCAGCCCGACAGGGGTCAGGAATGGCTACACCTTC.

The chain joins TRBV2 to TRBJ2-3, with 8 nucleotides matching TRBD1. There are 15 residues in the CDR3. The V gene end was trimmed by 3 bases and the J gene end by 6 bases; junction bases not matched to a gene: 8. Germline V gene lookup returns CDR1 SNHLY and CDR2 FYNNEI. The CDR3 sequence: CASSDGGTGWDTQYF. For the CDR3, the DNA is TGTGCCAGCAGTGACGGCGGGACAGGTTGGGATACGCAGTATTTT.

This chain's CDR3 is CASSLESGATHSTDTQYF. For the CDR3, the DNA is TGTGCCAGCAGCTTAGAGAGCGGGGCTACACATAGCACAGATACGCAGTATTTT. The genes are TRBV7-8 and TRBJ2-3; the match to TRBD2 covers 7 bases. V shed 1 base, J shed 0 bases, and the junction held 10 bases outside the gene matches. The germline CDR1 and CDR2 sequences are SGHVS and FQNEAQ. The CDR3 has 18 amino acids.

The chain uses TRBV20-1 and TRBJ1-4; TRBD1 is a possible D gene (5 bases). The CDR3 extends over 13 amino acids. The germline gives CDR1 DFQATT, CDR2 SNEGSKA (reference sequence). Trimming took 3 bases from V and 8 from J, leaving 13 bases between them. CDR3 protein: CSASEGRVEKLFF. CDR3 DNA sequence: TGCAGTGCTAGTGAGGGGCGAGTGGAAAAACTGTTTTTT.

The rearrangement uses TRBV6-6 and TRBJ1-2, with 7 bases fitting TRBD1. The CDR3 spans 14 residues. J lost 5 bases, V lost 0 bases, and 3 bases had no gene match. CDR1 is MNHNY, CDR2 SVGAGI, per germline (reference sequence). DNA of the CDR3: TGTGCCAGCAGTTACTCAGCAGGGGGATATGGCTACACCTTC. This encodes CASSYSAGGYGYTF.

The rearrangement links TRBV3-1 (or the pseudogene TRBV3-2) to TRBJ2-1, with 7 nucleotides matching TRBD2. The germline CDR1 and CDR2 sequences are LGHDT and YNNKEL (reference sequence). V dropped 4 bases and J dropped 6; count of bases not matched to a gene: 9. This CDR3 contains 15 residues. The CDR3 here is CASSLAGAPPNEQFF. Here the CDR3 DNA reads TGTGCCAGCAGCCTAGCGGGCGCTCCGCCCAATGAGCAGTTCTTC.

This clone was counted a single time. V usage is TRBV14 and J usage is TRBJ2-7, with 7 nucleotides matching TRBD1. CDR3 length equals 18 residues. CDR1 SGHDN and CDR2 FVKESK come from the germline V gene. V shed 6 bases, J shed 3 bases, and the junction held 20 bases outside the gene matches. The CDR3 DNA reads TGTGCCAGCAGAGGCCCGTTACAAATACAGGGGCAATACTACGAGCAGTACTTC. Translating it yields CASRGPLQIQGQYYEQYF.

CDR3: CASSLGQGAFEKLFF. The CDR3 nucleotides are TGTGCCAGCAGCTTAGGACAGGGGGCTTTTGAAAAACTGTTTTTT. The V call is TRBV7-9, the J call TRBJ1-4; 10 positions agree with TRBD1. J was trimmed by 7 bases and V by 1 base; bases with no gene match: 3. There are 15 residues in the CDR3. Germline CDR1 and CDR2: SEHNR and FQNEAQ (reference sequence).

The chain uses TRBV24-1 and TRBJ1-3; tentatively, D is TRBD1 (6 bases). Germline lookup yields CDR1 KGHDR and CDR2 SFDVKD. The CDR3 contains 14 residues. Trimming stripped 6 bases from V and 2 bases from J, with 10 bases between. The chain's CDR3 is CATSSPGAGNTIYF. CDR3 bases: TGTGCCACCAGTAGTCCAGGGGCTGGAAACACCATATATTTT.

V gene TRBV18 combines with J gene TRBJ1-1; no clear D gene. Germline loops: CDR1 KGHSH, CDR2 LQKENI. CDR3 size: 14 residues. V lost 2 bases to trimming and J lost 4 bases, with 11 bases between them. In nucleotides, the CDR3 is TGTGCCAGCTCACCAGGGGATAGCGGCACTGAAGCTTTCTTT. Encoded protein: CASSPGDSGTEAFF.

The V call is TRBV11-2, the J call TRBJ1-2; 7 nucleotides match TRBD1. The CDR3 is 12 amino acids. Germline lookup yields CDR1 SGHAT and CDR2 FQNNGV. With 2 bases clipped from V and 7 bases from J, the junction kept 1 base outside the gene matches. The CDR3 is CASSLQGGGYTF. The DNA for the CDR3 is TGTGCCAGCAGCTTACAGGGGGGTGGCTACACCTTC.

The J gene is TRBJ2-6, the V gene TRBV3-1 (or the pseudogene TRBV3-2); TRBD2 agrees at 9 bases. The CDR3 sequence is 18 residues long. From germline, CDR1 is LGHDT and CDR2 YNNKEL (reference sequence). V lost 0 bases, J lost 10 bases, and 13 bases stayed unmatched. CDR3 region: CASSQDRVTSGYANVLTF. CDR3 nucleotides: TGTGCCAGCAGCCAAGACAGGGTAACTAGCGGGTACGCGAACGTCCTGACTTTC.